The source of this T cell receptor beta chain is a study of breast tumors, draining lymph nodes, adjacent tissues. Breast cancer patients provided tissue from their axillary draining lymph nodes. A single record per CDR3 protein comes from TCRdb applying MiXCR to the multiplex PCR reads. The sample holds hundreds of thousands of distinct CDR3 sequences; about 30% are singletons and the top ten take about 1.4%. Of note for this clonotype: Its matching antigen is unknown. At one end the junction does not follow the germline gene, possibly because of a read error.

Study-wide results and limits: Compared with lymph nodes, tumors were less diverse; compared with nontumor tissue, more. Luminal-like breast cancer showed significantly greater tumor-nontumor repertoire similarity than basal-like breast cancer did. Findings are consistent with lymph node origin and intratumoral expansion of most tumor T cells.

The length of the CDR3 is 13 residues. Germline CDR1 LNHDA, CDR2 SQIVND (reference sequence). Sequences were obtained from axillary lymph node tissue. The gene calls are TRBV19 and TRBJ2-7, with a tentative D call TRBD1 (5 bases). The sequence was obtained from a female donor with breast cancer. Some clones in this sample may be carry-over from other donors' samples. The CDR3 sequence is CASSIPGPYGQYF. CDR3 coding DNA: TGTGCCAGTAGTATCCCAGGGCCCTACGGGCAGTACTTC.